This TCR beta chain was sequenced in a study of T cell repertoires in cytomegalovirus infection. Looking at the study overall: Signatures in public TCR beta sequences pointed to both CMV infection and matching HLA type.

Germline V gene sequence: CDR1 SGDLS, CDR2 YYNGEE. The V gene end was trimmed by 0 bases and the J gene end by 1 base; junction bases not matched to a gene: 1. This CDR3 has 16 residues. Worth noting for this clonotype: As yet, its antigen is unknown.

One entry per CDR3 protein, called by TCRdb with MiXCR from the reads. The sample contains under 150,000 distinct CDR3 sequences, roughly a quarter of which appear only once. Study-wide findings and caveats: Of the TCR beta families, the public ones yielded a cumulative frequency that identified carriers of CMV plus the relevant HLA.

The clonotype comes from a human donor in good health (CMV status not recorded). Some clones in this sample may be carry-over from other donors' samples. Sequencing was performed on PBMCs, sequenced either directly or after in vitro stimulation (not recorded which). The chain carries TRBV9 and TRBJ2-3; 11 nucleotides match TRBD2. CDR3 sequence reads: CASSVATSGGTDTQYF. For the CDR3, the DNA is TGTGCCAGCAGCGTAGCGACTAGCGGGGGCACAGATACGCAGTATTTT.